This TCR beta chain appears in the sequencing data of a study of blood T cell repertoires in COVID-19. Study-wide background: Spain, Italy and the United States supplied samples that represented acute and convalescent COVID-19. In each case, the material was cDNA or gDNA derived from T cells, B-cell-depleted T cells, or PBMCs.

Germline V gives CDR1 SGHRS, CDR2 YFSETQ. The CDR3 totals 15 residues. V was clipped by 5 bases and J by 4 bases; unmatched bases: 9. In the authors' methods: Reference gene primer amplification gave estimated nucleated cell counts. TCRdb keeps only in-frame clones here, not all; method: immunoSEQ multiplex PCR. V, J and clone size were drawn from that table, and D and trimming were deduced from the DNA. Among some 200,000 clones, around 80% were seen once, and the ten largest hold about 15%. This clone appeared once. The sequence was collected from a man aged 25-45 years with active or convalescent COVID-19. The sequenced sample was peripheral blood. The chain has TRBV5-1 and TRBJ2-1; 7 positions agree with TRBD1. CDR3 amino acids: CASSQRPGQYNEQFF. CDR3 bases: TGCGCCAGCAGTCAAAGGCCGGGACAGTACAATGAGCAGTTCTTC.